One sample yielded the 32 T cell receptor beta chains listed below, sequenced in a study of blood T cells in healthy people across ages. PCR was performed a second time for about 7 to 12 cycles using a sample-barcoded 5' primer and a J-beta primer mix. One entry per CDR3 protein, called by TCRdb with MiXCR from the 5' RACE reads. Of about 670,000 distinct CDR3 sequences detected, around 52% appear once; the ten largest clones hold less than 15%. Sequencing was performed on blood. These receptor sequences come from a woman at least 80 years old in good health.

V is TRBV14 and J is TRBJ2-5; D is perhaps TRBD2 (7 bases). Trimming removed 4 bases from V and 11 bases from J, with 23 bases in between. The CDR3 has 15 residues. CDR1 is SGHDN and CDR2 is FVKESK in the germline V gene. This chain's CDR3 is CASSLGGPSPWEQYF. CDR3 DNA: TGTGCCAGCAGCCTCGGGGGGCCCTCCCCTTGGGAGCAGTACTTC.

V usage is TRBV5-1 and J usage is TRBJ1-6; 9 bases align to TRBD1. This CDR3 spans 16 amino acids. Germline V CDR1 and CDR2: SGHRS, YFSETQ. V lost 0 bases and J lost 7; bases outside the gene matches: 5. The DNA of the CDR3 is TGCGCCAGCAGCTTGGCCGGGACAGGGCTGAATTCACCCCTCCACTTT. Translation: CASSLAGTGLNSPLHF.

This clonotype was detected many times. The chain links TRBV29-1 to TRBJ2-7, with a tentative D call TRBD2 (5 bases). The CDR3 runs 13 residues. Germline assignment: CDR1 SQVTM and CDR2 ANQGSEA. Trimming left V 4 bases short and J 3 bases short, with 13 bases between. The CDR3 sequence: CSVVLLDFYEQYF. In DNA form, the CDR3 reads TGCAGCGTTGTTTTACTAGATTTCTACGAGCAGTACTTC.

As for this clonotype: A much larger clone differs by one base, so this may be a read error. The chain uses TRBV5-1 and TRBJ2-3; no reliable D call. CDR1 SGHRS and CDR2 YFSETQ come from the germline V gene. V gave up 1 base and J gave up 7 bases, with 7 bases separating them. The CDR3 runs to 12 residues. The CDR3 DNA sequence: TGCGCCAGCAGCTTGATTAAAAATACGCAGTATTTT. The encoded protein is CASSLIKNTQYF.

The chain carries TRBV12-3 or TRBV12-4 and TRBJ2-5; a weak D match, TRBD2 (5 bases). Trimming took 1 base from V and 4 from J, leaving 10 bases between them. The CDR3 is made up of 14 amino acids. CDR3 loop: CASSLEVRGETQYF. The CDR3 region has the DNA TGTGCCAGCAGTTTAGAAGTCCGGGGAGAGACCCAGTACTTC.

In its sample, this clonotype was seen many times. CDR3: CASSAGLAGGLDTQYF. DNA of the CDR3: TGTGCCAGCAGCGCCGGACTAGCGGGAGGCCTAGATACGCAGTATTTT. V is TRBV7-3 and J is TRBJ2-3; TRBD2 agrees at 14 bases. The CDR3 spans 16 residues. Trimming removed 5 bases from V and 5 bases from J; junction bases left unmatched: 6. Per the germline V gene, CDR1 is SGHTA and CDR2 is FQGTGA.

The gene calls are TRBV11-2 and TRBJ1-1; D unclear. Per germline, CDR1 SGHAT and CDR2 FQNNGV. Trimming removed 5 bases at V and 11 bases at J, with 18 bases between. There are 13 residues in the CDR3. CDR3 nucleotides: TGTGCCAGCAGCGCCCGACCCGGGAGCAAGGCTTTCTTT. This codes for CASSARPGSKAFF.

The chain has TRBV5-1 and TRBJ2-2; perhaps D is TRBD1 or TRBD2 (5 bases each). Trimming pared 1 base from V and 4 bases from J, leaving 11 bases between. The CDR3 consists of 15 residues. The germline gives CDR1 SGHRS, CDR2 YFSETQ. The CDR3 bases are TGCGCCAGCAGCTTGTCTGGGGACGGCACCGGGGAGCTGTTTTTT. It is translated as CASSLSGDGTGELFF. Supplemented by reference TRBV5-1 and TRBJ2-2, the full variable domain reads KAGVTQTPRYLIKTRGQQVTLSCSPISGHRSVSWYQQTPGQGLQFLFEYFSETQRNKGNFPGRFSGRQFSNSRSEMNVSTLELGDSALYLCASSLSGDGTGELFFGEGSRLTVL.

The CDR3 coding sequence is TGTGCCAGCAGCCTCAATTGGGGCACAGATACGCAGTATTTT. Translating it yields CASSLNWGTDTQYF. The J gene is TRBJ2-3, the V gene TRBV7-9; D uncertain. The length of the CDR3 is 14 residues. CDR1 is SEHNR, CDR2 FQNEAQ, per germline (reference sequence). V lost 5 bases, J lost 1 base, and 10 bases lay in between.

This clonotype was seen repeatedly, ten times or more. This chain connects TRBV27 to TRBJ2-3; maybe TRBD2 (6 bases). The V end lost 8 bases, the J end lost 8 bases, and 11 bases lay between the germline ends. The CDR3 covers 11 residues. CDR1 and CDR2 (germline): MNHEY, SMNVEV (reference sequence). Written as DNA, the CDR3 is TGTGCCAGCTCGGGGGAAGGTACGCAGTATTTT. The encoded protein is CASSGEGTQYF.

A remark on this clonotype: A much more abundant neighbour one base away suggests this may be a read error. CDR3 nucleotides: TGCAGTGCTAGTCCCCAGACAGGGGTCCCCTACGAGCAGTACTTC. It codes for CSASPQTGVPYEQYF. The chain couples TRBV20-1 to TRBJ2-7; TRBD1 agrees at 8 bases. The CDR3 length is 15 residues. Germline CDR1 and CDR2: DFQATT and SNEGSKA (reference sequence). Trimming took 3 bases from V and 2 from J; bases not matched to a gene: 9.

This clonotype occurred a few times. The rearrangement joins TRBV7-9 to TRBJ1-2, with 8 positions matching TRBD1. The CDR3 length is 18 residues. Germline CDR1 SEHNR, CDR2 FQNEAQ (reference sequence). The ends lost 5 bases at V and 4 bases at J; junction bases unmatched: 18. CDR3 amino acids: CASSQQTPKGTGSYGYTF. CDR3 DNA sequence: TGTGCCAGCAGCCAACAAACCCCCAAAGGGACAGGCAGCTATGGCTACACCTTC.

This clonotype was found many times. The chain links TRBV4-1 to TRBJ2-7; D is uncertain. V was cut by 0 bases and J by 2 bases, with 11 bases left in between. Per the germline V gene, CDR1 is MGHRA and CDR2 is YSYEKL. CDR3 length equals 15 residues. The CDR3 is CASSQDPGWTYEQYF. CDR3 bases: TGCGCCAGCAGCCAAGATCCCGGATGGACCTACGAGCAGTACTTC.

In this sample, this clonotype turned up many times. The CDR3 coding sequence is TGCGCCAGCAGCTGGGGGGGACCGTCGTTTTCCTACAATGAGCAGTTCTTC. Its protein is CASSWGGPSFSYNEQFF. V usage is TRBV5-1 and J usage is TRBJ2-1, with 7 bases aligning to TRBD2. Germline V gives CDR1 SGHRS, CDR2 YFSETQ. Trimming removed 3 bases from V and 1 base from J; junction bases left unmatched: 10. The CDR3 is 17 residues long.

The V and J genes are TRBV20-1 and TRBJ2-7; no clear D. V dropped 0 bases and J dropped 6 bases, with 18 bases sitting between them. The CDR3 is 15 amino acids. Germline V gives CDR1 DFQATT, CDR2 SNEGSKA (reference sequence). CDR3 DNA sequence: TGCAGTGCTAGAGATTTCGTCTCCCCCGTCAGCGAGCAGTACTTC. It yields the protein CSARDFVSPVSEQYF.

This clonotype has a count of ten or more. The chain has TRBV2 and TRBJ1-2; 10 bases are shared with TRBD1. V trimming: 6 bases; J trimming: 7 bases; junction bases outside the gene matches: 5. Germline V gene lookup returns CDR1 SNHLY and CDR2 FYNNEI. The length of the CDR3 is 13 residues. Here the CDR3 reads CASRGQGDLGYTF. DNA of the CDR3: TGTGCCAGCAGAGGACAGGGGGACCTTGGCTACACCTTC.

There are a few counts of this clonotype. This chain uses TRBV7-2 with TRBJ2-7; possibly TRBD1 for D (5 bases). Trimming took off 2 bases at V and 3 bases at J, with 14 bases between the two ends. CDR3 length equals 15 residues. The germline V gene has CDR1 SGHTA and CDR2 FQGNSA. The CDR3 region is CASSLIGQGNYEQYF. For the CDR3, the DNA is TGTGCCAGCAGCTTAATAGGGCAGGGTAACTACGAGCAGTACTTC.

V and J are TRBV6-6 and TRBJ1-2; D is unresolved. Germline lookup yields CDR1 MNHNY and CDR2 SVGAGI (reference sequence). Trimming shortened V by 5 bases and J by 11 bases, and 15 bases separated the two germline ends. The CDR3 is 12 residues long. The CDR3 region is CASSPRPVWYTF. In DNA form, the CDR3 reads TGTGCCAGCAGTCCCCGGCCGGTATGGTACACCTTC.

A single count supports this clonotype. Written as DNA, the CDR3 is TGTGCCAGCAGCCAGTTTACTAGCGGGGGGGCCGCCGGGGAGCTGTTTTTT. This encodes CASSQFTSGGAAGELFF. V is TRBV3-1 and J is TRBJ2-2; 13 bases agree with TRBD2. The CDR3 is 17 amino acids. V was pared by 3 bases and J by 6 bases, with 7 bases of the junction left unmatched. CDR1 LGHDT and CDR2 YNNKEL come from the germline V gene (reference sequence).

This clonotype was picked up one time. Given a much more abundant clone one base away, this may be a read error. V and J are TRBV20-1 and TRBJ2-6, with D perhaps matching TRBD1 (5 bases). The length of the CDR3 is 13 residues. Germline V gene data show CDR1 as DFQATT and CDR2 as SNEGSKA (reference sequence). The CDR3 bases are TGCAGTGCTTGGGGCGGAGAGGCCAACGTCCGGACTTTC. Translating it yields CSAWGGEANVRTF.

This clonotype was counted many times. The V call is TRBV20-1, the J call TRBJ2-3; no clear D. The CDR3 is made up of 15 amino acids. V dropped 0 bases and J dropped 2 bases, with 12 bases sitting between them. The germline CDR1 and CDR2 sequences are DFQATT and SNEGSKA (reference sequence). The CDR3 DNA reads as TGCAGTGCTAGAGATGACCAAAAAATCACAGATACGCAGTATTTT. It is translated as CSARDDQKITDTQYF.

The rearrangement joins TRBV3-1 to TRBJ1-3; no clear D. There are 16 residues in the CDR3. V was cut by 7 bases and J by 0 bases, with 16 bases left in between. Germline CDR1 and CDR2: LGHDT and YNNKEL (reference sequence). The CDR3 loop reads CASKSHGGSSGNTIYF. In DNA form, the CDR3 reads TGTGCCAGCAAATCCCACGGAGGAAGCTCTGGAAACACCATATATTTT.

The chain recombines TRBV5-5 with TRBJ2-7; 9 bases are a match to TRBD1. Germline CDR1 reads SGHKS; CDR2 reads YYEKEE (reference sequence). Losses at the gene ends were 4 bases for V and 3 bases for J; bases not matched to a gene: 8. CDR3 size: 15 residues. CDR3 nucleotide sequence: TGTGCCAGCAGCAAGGGACAGGGCGAACACTACGAGCAGTACTTC. Translating it yields CASSKGQGEHYEQYF.

The chain recombines TRBV5-1 with TRBJ1-5; D is possibly TRBD1 (5 bases). The CDR3 length is 13 residues. V was cut by 8 bases and J by 9 bases, with 18 bases left in between. The germline V gene has CDR1 SGHRS and CDR2 YFSETQ. The CDR3 sequence is CASSPGGNTPQHF. CDR3 DNA: TGCGCCAGTTCACCCGGGGGTAATACGCCCCAGCATTTT.

This clonotype was counted a few times. The chain is built from TRBV7-8 and TRBJ1-2; D is uncertain. Germline V gives CDR1 SGHVS, CDR2 FQNEAQ. V dropped 5 bases and J dropped 1 base, with 5 bases sitting between them. The CDR3 contains 12 residues. CDR3 protein: CASSRDNYGYTF. Here the CDR3 DNA reads TGTGCCAGCAGCCGTGATAACTATGGCTACACCTTC.

The sample holds many counts of this clonotype. The chain joins TRBV20-1 to TRBJ1-6; a weak D match, TRBD1 (5 bases). V was trimmed by 3 bases and J by 8 bases, leaving 14 bases between them. The CDR3 length is 14 residues. The germline V gene encodes CDR1 DFQATT and CDR2 SNEGSKA (reference sequence). CDR3: CSARGQTAYSPLHF. CDR3 nucleotide sequence: TGCAGTGCTAGGGGGCAGACAGCTTATTCACCCCTCCACTTT.

The rearrangement links TRBV18 to TRBJ2-1; tentative D call: TRBD2 (5 bases). CDR1 and CDR2 from the germline V gene are KGHSH and LQKENI. The CDR3 runs 15 residues. The V and J ends lost 6 bases and 5 bases respectively, with 17 bases between them. CDR3: CASSQERRGNNEQFF. The DNA for the CDR3 is TGTGCCAGCTCCCAAGAGCGCCGGGGTAACAATGAGCAGTTCTTC.

This clonotype was counted once. The J gene is TRBJ2-4, the V gene TRBV27, with D perhaps matching TRBD2 (5 bases). The J call may be faulty, since TRBJ2-7 better matches the DNA end. Per germline, CDR1 MNHEY and CDR2 SMNVEV (reference sequence). This CDR3 is built from 15 residues. CDR3 protein: CASSAALGRNYEQYF. The CDR3 DNA sequence: TGTGCCAGCAGTGCCGCCCTGGGGAGAAACTACGAGCAGTACTTC.

The chain carries TRBV4-2 and TRBJ2-5; D call uncertain. Germline V gene data show CDR1 as LGHNA and CDR2 as YNFKEQ. The CDR3 spans 19 residues. The V end was cut by 4 bases, the J end by 1 base, with 25 bases between. CDR3 loop: CASSPLGHQEERPQETQYF. In DNA form, the CDR3 reads TGTGCCAGCAGCCCCCTTGGGCACCAAGAGGAAAGGCCCCAAGAGACCCAGTACTTC.

The count of this clonotype is one. J is TRBJ2-7 and V is TRBV7-2; D gene ambiguous. The CDR3 length is 11 residues. Trimming shortened V by 1 base and J by 10 bases, and 8 bases separated the two germline ends. Germline-derived CDR1 and CDR2 are SGHTA and FQGNSA. CDR3 nucleotide sequence: TGTGCCAGCAGCTTAGGGGATTTTCAGTACTTC. Translation: CASSLGDFQYF.

The CDR3 region has the DNA TGTGCCACCAGCGGGAGCTCCTATAATTCACCCCTCCACTTT. Translation gives CATSGSSYNSPLHF. The V and J genes are TRBV15 and TRBJ1-6; no clear D gene. V lost 5 bases to trimming and J lost 0 bases, with 5 bases between them. Germline CDR1 is LNHNV and CDR2 is YYDKDF (reference sequence). The CDR3 consists of 14 residues.

The rearrangement links TRBV25-1 to TRBJ2-3, with D perhaps given as TRBD1 or TRBD2 (7 bases each). The germline CDR1 and CDR2 sequences are MGHDK and SYGVNS. The V end lost 4 bases, the J end lost 4 bases, and 15 bases lay between the germline ends. The CDR3 sequence is 15 residues long. CDR3 sequence: CASSGQGGRSDTQYF. The CDR3 nucleotides are TGTGCCAGCAGTGGGCAGGGGGGGCGATCAGATACGCAGTATTTT.